This T cell receptor (beta chain) came from a study of sequential checkpoint blockade in melanoma. Study at large: After both sequences, patients received maintenance nivolumab. General study results and limits: T-cell fraction and clonality followed PD-L1 and CD8+ counts, not mutational load.

This CDR3 has 16 amino acids. Unmatched junction bases numbered 13, after V lost 4 bases and J lost 8 bases. TCRdb's table, derived via immunoSEQ multiplex PCR, lists solely in-frame clones and lacks some. This sample has some 7,000 clones, with roughly 27% found just once. As for treatment: randomized to nivolumab then ipilimumab (arm A) or the reverse (arm B). Remarks on this clone: Its antigen is not known.

The material sequenced was tumor tissue (inferred from file names), taken from a patient given nivolumab and ipilimumab in sequence. The rearrangement joins TRBV6-7 to TRBJ2-1; the match to TRBD2 covers 8 bases. TRBV6-7 counts as an open reading frame of uncertain function. This sequence originates from a human donor with melanoma. The CDR3 here is CASSSPGLAGLDEQFF. The CDR3 DNA is TGTGCCAGCAGTTCCCCCGGGTTAGCGGGATTGGATGAGCAGTTCTTC.